This is a list of T cell receptor beta chains from one sample in a study of blood T cell repertoires in COVID-19. Only in-frame clones appear in the TCRdb table, and some are missing; sequencing was by immunoSEQ multiplex PCR. This table has over 200,000 clones, approximately 90% appearing once. Sequenced material: PBMCs or T cells enriched from blood (not recorded which). These receptors were obtained from a man aged 25-45 years who had recovered from COVID-19. Both conserved end residues are part of each CDR3. D genes are given only for firm matches. Rows give clone size only sometimes, using once, few, many, or a class for an expanded clone.

D gene	clone size	V gene	J gene	CDR3 DNA	CDR3 protein
NA	NA	TRBV6-5	TRBJ1-1	TGTGCCAGCAGTTACAAGTCCGTGGGGGCGAACACTGAAGCTTTCTTT	CASSYKSVGANTEAFF
NA	NA	TRBV19	TRBJ2-7	TGTGCCAGTAGTAAAGACAGGGTTTCCAGCGGGATCGCCTACGAGCAGTACTTC	CASSKDRVSSGIAYEQYF
NA	NA	TRBV19	TRBJ1-2	TGTGCCAGTAGTATTAGTACAGTCCCGCTTTATGGCTACACCTTC	CASSISTVPLYGYTF
NA	NA	TRBV21-1	TRBJ2-1	TGTGCCAGCAGCCCCCCGGGACTAGCGGGAGGGCAGAATGAGCAGTTCTTC	CASSPPGLAGGQNEQFF
TRBD1	few	TRBV9	TRBJ2-7	TGTGCCAGCACGACAGGGGGCGTTCTGTACGAGCAGTACTTC	CASTTGGVLYEQYF
NA	NA	TRBV16	TRBJ2-1	TGTGCCAGCAGCCCATGGGACTTGCGGGATCCATCCTACAATGAGCAGTTCTTC	CASSPWDLRDPSYNEQFF
TRBD2	NA	TRBV5-1	TRBJ2-7	TGCGCCAGCAGCCCAGCGGGGGGGAACTACGAGCAGTACTTC	CASSPAGGNYEQYF
NA	NA	TRBV7-5	TRBJ2-5	TGTGCCAGAAGCTTTCCCCCCTCAGGGATCCAAGAGACCCAGTACTTC	CARSFPPSGIQETQYF
NA	NA	TRBV30	TRBJ1-5	TGTGCCTGGAGTTCACAGGGAGATCAGCCCCAGCATTTT	CAWSSQGDQPQHF
NA	NA	TRBV19	TRBJ1-5	TGTGCCAGTAACAGGGACCGTCTTCAGCCCCAGCATTTT	CASNRDRLQPQHF
TRBD2	NA	TRBV11-2	TRBJ2-7	TGTGCCAGCAGCACAGTTGGCGGGGGCTACGAGCAGTACTTC	CASSTVGGGYEQYF
NA	NA	TRBV7-9	TRBJ2-1	TGTGCCAGCAGCTTGGGAAATCCCTCGGGATCCCTCTACAATGAGCAGTTCTTC	CASSLGNPSGSLYNEQFF
TRBD2	NA	TRBV6-5	TRBJ2-2	TGTGCCAGCAAGAGTTCTGGACTAGCCGCCGGGGAGCTGTTTTTT	CASKSSGLAAGELFF
NA	NA	TRBV6-5	TRBJ2-7	TGTGCCAGCAGTTCGCCGGGGGACTACGAGCAGTACTTC	CASSSPGDYEQYF
TRBD1	NA	TRBV5-4	TRBJ1-1	TGTGCCAGCAGCTTTGAAGGGGGCGTGAACACTGAAGCTTTCTTT	CASSFEGGVNTEAFF
TRBD1	NA	TRBV19	TRBJ1-2	TGTGCCAGCAACGACAGGGGGTCCAACTATGGCTACACCTTC	CASNDRGSNYGYTF
TRBD2	NA	TRBV4-1	TRBJ2-5	TGCGCCAGCAGCCAAGGTGGGTGGAACGGACTAGCGGAGACCCAGTACTTC	CASSQGGWNGLAETQYF
NA	NA	TRBV14	TRBJ1-4	TGTGCCAGCAGCTCGCAGGGTAAAAATGAAAAACTGTTTTTT	CASSSQGKNEKLFF
NA	NA	TRBV7-9	TRBJ1-2	TGTGCCAGCAGCCTTACTAACTATGGCTACACCTTC	CASSLTNYGYTF
NA	NA	TRBV2	TRBJ1-4	TGTGCCAGCAGTGAAAGGTTACCAGGGAGGGAAAAACTGTTTTTT	CASSERLPGREKLFF
NA	NA	TRBV9	TRBJ1-3	TGTGCCAGCAGCGTAGAGGTTCCGGGGGGAAGTGGAAACACCATATATTTT	CASSVEVPGGSGNTIYF
TRBD2	NA	TRBV9	TRBJ2-7	TGTGCCAGCAGCGCCGGGACTATCCCGGGGTACGAGCAGTACTTC	CASSAGTIPGYEQYF
TRBD1	NA	TRBV29-1	TRBJ2-1	TGCAGCGTGCGTAGGGACAGGGTCTCCTACAATGAGCAGTTCTTC	CSVRRDRVSYNEQFF
NA	NA	TRBV7-8	TRBJ2-7	TGTGCCAGCAGCTTAGGGGGGGTCCACGAGCAGTACTTC	CASSLGGVHEQYF
TRBD1	NA	TRBV4-3	TRBJ2-2	TGCGCCAGCAGCCAAGATGAGATAGTACAGGGGGCTTCGGACGGGGAGCTGTTTTTT	CASSQDEIVQGASDGELFF
TRBD1	NA	TRBV19	TRBJ2-7	TGTGCCAGTAGAACAACCGGGACAGGAGGCGAGCAGTACTTC	CASRTTGTGGEQYF
NA	NA	TRBV19	TRBJ2-1	TGTGCCAGTAGTATCCAAATCAGCTCCTACAATGAGCAGTTCTTC	CASSIQISSYNEQFF
NA	NA	TRBV28	TRBJ2-7	TGTGCCAGCAGTTCCCGGCCCGGGGTCCTAAGCTCCTACGAGCAGTACTTC	CASSSRPGVLSSYEQYF
NA	NA	TRBV20-1	TRBJ1-5	TGCAGTGCTAGTTTCCGAGTCAATCAGCCCCAGCATTTT	CSASFRVNQPQHF
NA	NA	TRBV10-1	TRBJ1-2	TGCGCCAGCAGCGAGACCAGGGGCTATGGCTACACCTTC	CASSETRGYGYTF
TRBD2	NA	TRBV5-4	TRBJ2-3	TGTGCCAGCAGCACTCGACTAGCGGGGAGCACAGATACGCAGTATTTT	CASSTRLAGSTDTQYF
NA	NA	TRBV7-9	TRBJ2-1	TGTGCCAGCAGCTTAGCGGGAGAGTCCTACAATGAGCAGTTCTTC	CASSLAGESYNEQFF
TRBD2	NA	TRBV5-1	TRBJ2-1	TGCGCCAGCAGCTTGGTAGGCGGGAGCTCCTACAATGAGCAGTTCTTC	CASSLVGGSSYNEQFF
TRBD1	NA	TRBV18	TRBJ2-2	TGTGCCAGCTCAAAGGGCGACAGGGGAACCGGGGAGCTGTTTTTT	CASSKGDRGTGELFF
TRBD2	NA	TRBV28	TRBJ2-5	TGTGCCAGCAGCCCACTAGCGTACCCTCCAGAGACCCAGTACTTC	CASSPLAYPPETQYF
TRBD2	NA	TRBV6-5	TRBJ2-5	TGTGCCAGCATGCGGGGGGAGGACCAAGAGACCCAGTACTTC	CASMRGEDQETQYF
NA	NA	TRBV5-1	TRBJ1-2	TGCGCCAGCAGCTTGCCCAGGAACGACATTTTCAACTATGGCTACACCTTC	CASSLPRNDIFNYGYTF
NA	NA	TRBV4-1	TRBJ2-3	TGCGCCAGCAGCCAAAGACAGGGCACAGATACGCAGTATTTT	CASSQRQGTDTQYF
NA	once	TRBV30	TRBJ1-1	TGTGCCTGGAAGTTCGACAGATTGAACACTGAAGCTTTCTTT	CAWKFDRLNTEAFF
NA	NA	TRBV12-3/TRBV12-4	TRBJ1-5	TGTGCCAGCAGCAGGGTTTTTCAGCCCCAGCATTTT	CASSRVFQPQHF